The entry that follows covers one TCR beta chain sequence. Its target antigen remains unknown. Base qualities are not at hand, and no much larger clone is one base apart. The data stem from a study of blood T cell repertoires in COVID-19 (dated by TCRdb to about 2020). Describing the broader study: Samples from collaborators originated in the United States, Italy and Spain and spanned both the acute and convalescent phases of COVID-19. Where available, HLA class I and class II types were taken from metadata supplied by the sample provider and were not determined by assay-based typing. The material from the prospective study consisted of cDNA or gDNA derived from T cells, B-cell-depleted T cells, or PBMCs. Samples came from the ongoing ImmuneRACE study (first 160 participants) plus 1,254 subjects from 6 global collaborators. The repertoires were released in a freely available public database intended as a resource for research on the immune response to SARS-CoV-2. Nearly every sample came with metadata listing a de-identified subject ID, COVID-19 status, age in years and sex. The dataset comprised deeply sampled blood TCRbeta repertoires from subjects exposed to, actively infected with, or recovered from COVID-19. The investigation overall reported the following: Clinical and demographic metadata were provided uncurated, with the amount varying by source and participant.

The immunoSEQ Assay, a bias-controlled multiplex PCR, was used to amplify TCRbeta CDR3 regions from genomic DNA. As for the authors' bioinformatics: The number of nucleated cells in each sample was estimated from the amplification of reference gene primers within the assay. To quantify the absolute abundance of each unique TCRbeta CDR3 rearrangement, sequence reads were collapsed and filtered. Productive Simpson clonality was computed per sample as the square root of Simpson's diversity index over productive rearrangements. TCRdb obtained this table from immuneACCESS and retained in-frame rearrangements with V and J assigned. These tables miss some clones; where compared with another copy, unresolved V genes account for less than half of the shortfall, and the remainder is unexplained. V and J calls and clone size come straight from that table; D and trimming were deduced from the DNA. The sample table shows under 350,000 clones, and 83% are seen once. 9.4% of the sample is in the top ten clones.

A second Seattle source provided samples from volunteer blood donors who had recovered from COVID-19. Whole blood was collected in K2EDTA tubes by collaborating institutions according to the institutions' own protocols. For TCRbeta analysis, collaborators shipped samples in one of three forms: frozen whole blood, isolated PBMCs, or DNA extracted from either of those sample types. CDR1 and CDR2 are read off the germline V gene (reference sequence) as GTSNPN and SVGIG. The CDR3 spans 16 residues, from the cysteine through the phenylalanine. The read is trimmed to its CDR3 DNA, 48 bases read in frame from base 1. V is pruned by 0 bases and J by 3 bases, leaving 7 bases of the junction without a gene match.

Recombination linked TRBV30 to TRBJ2-5; 10 bases in the middle match TRBD1. Sequenced material: peripheral blood. The receptor was isolated from a woman between 45 and 65 years old who had recovered from COVID-19. CDR3 sequence: CAWSVLSGTGEETQYF. The sequenced DNA is TGTGCCTGGAGTGTACTCTCCGGGACAGGGGAAGAGACCCAGTACTTC.